Below, 18 T cell receptor beta chains from the same sample are listed, as sequenced in a study of blood T cell repertoires in COVID-19. The assay was immunoSEQ multiplex PCR, and TCRdb's table has in-frame clones only and misses some. This table holds about 64,000 clones, 82% found once. What was sequenced was peripheral blood. The receptor source for this set is a human donor in a cohort sampled during active COVID-19.

This CDR3 reads CAIDRGGWDQPQHF. The CDR3 DNA follows: TGTGCCATTGACAGGGGGGGGTGGGATCAGCCCCAGCATTTT. V usage is TRBV6-5 and J usage is TRBJ1-5; 9 bases align to TRBD1. V shed 10 bases, J shed 5 bases, and the junction held 9 bases outside the gene matches. CDR3 length equals 14 residues. Per germline, CDR1 MNHEY and CDR2 SVGAGI.

The chain carries TRBV19 and TRBJ2-2, with TRBD2 matching 9 bases. The CDR3 length is 14 residues. Per the germline V gene, CDR1 is LNHDA and CDR2 is SQIVND (reference sequence). The V gene end was trimmed by 6 bases and the J gene end by 3 bases; junction bases not matched to a gene: 2. CDR3 bases: TGTGCCAGTAGGTCTAGCGGGGACACCGGGGAGCTGTTTTTT. Encoded protein: CASRSSGDTGELFF.

The J gene is TRBJ1-3, the V gene TRBV6-1; no clear D gene. The V and J ends lost 2 bases and 5 bases respectively, with 4 bases between them. The CDR3 extends over 12 amino acids. Germline loops: CDR1 MNHNS, CDR2 SASEGT. For the CDR3, the DNA is TGTGCCAGCAGTGAAAGCCGAAACACCATATATTTT. This codes for CASSESRNTIYF.

The chain links TRBV5-4 to TRBJ1-3, with a tentative D call TRBD1 (6 bases). From germline, CDR1 is SGHNT and CDR2 YYREEE (reference sequence). The V gene lost 4 bases and the J gene lost 2 bases, with 19 bases spanning the gap. The CDR3 consists of 17 residues. DNA for the CDR3: TGTGCCAGCAGCCCGGGAGGGGGGGGAAGTCCTGGAAACACCATATATTTT. Translated, it gives CASSPGGGGSPGNTIYF.

The J gene is TRBJ2-7, the V gene TRBV3-1 (or the pseudogene TRBV3-2); possibly TRBD2 for D (5 bases). With 4 bases removed from V and 6 bases from J, the gap between germline ends came to 16 bases. This CDR3 has 14 residues. Germline V lookup: CDR1 LGHDT, CDR2 YNNKEL (reference sequence). In nucleotides, the CDR3 is TGTGCCAGCAGCCCGTCGGGGAGCCCTTCCGAGCAGTACGTC. This codes for CASSPSGSPSEQYV.

This chain uses TRBV5-4 with TRBJ1-4, with TRBD1 identical over 7 bases. The CDR3 covers 14 residues. V shed 0 bases, J shed 8 bases, and the junction held 4 bases outside the gene matches. Per the germline V gene, CDR1 is SGHNT and CDR2 is YYREEE (reference sequence). CDR3 nucleotides: TGTGCCAGCAGCTTGGACAGGGGTTACGAAAAACTGTTTTTT. Translating gives CASSLDRGYEKLFF.

The CDR3 DNA is TGTGCCTGGACCAACAGGGGTGATACGCAGTATTTT. It yields the protein CAWTNRGDTQYF. V and J are TRBV30 and TRBJ2-3; 7 nucleotides line up with TRBD1. Losses at the gene ends were 4 bases for V and 6 bases for J; bases not matched to a gene: 4. Germline V CDR1 and CDR2: GTSNPN, SVGIG (reference sequence). The CDR3 contains 12 residues.

The chain couples TRBV7-9 to TRBJ2-5; no reliable D call. CDR1 and CDR2 from the germline V gene are SEHNR and FQNEAQ (reference sequence). This CDR3 comprises 12 residues. The germline V and J ends were trimmed by 7 bases and 7 bases, with 13 bases remaining between them. The CDR3 spells CASNRDKGTQYF. In nucleotides, the CDR3 is TGTGCCAGCAACCGCGACAAAGGGACCCAGTACTTC. The full variable domain, completed using reference TRBV7-9 and TRBJ2-5, is DTGVSQNPRHKITKRGQNVTFRCDPISEHNRLYWYRQTLGQGPEFLTYFQNEAQLEKSRLLSDRFSAERPKGSFSTLEIQRTEQGDSAMYLCASNRDKGTQYFGPGTRLLVL.

The rearrangement links TRBV2 to TRBJ2-1; 7 positions match TRBD1. The CDR3 is 15 amino acids. The ends lost 5 bases at V and 0 bases at J; junction bases unmatched: 4. In germline, CDR1 is SNHLY, CDR2 FYNNEI. As DNA, the CDR3 is TGTGCCAGCAGTCTTGACAGGGTCTCCTACAATGAGCAGTTCTTC. Translating it yields CASSLDRVSYNEQFF.

This clone appeared many times. V is TRBV5-5 and J is TRBJ1-1; D is possibly TRBD1 (5 bases). V was trimmed by 4 bases and J by 1 base, leaving 17 bases between them. The CDR3 covers 16 residues. Germline assignment: CDR1 SGHKS and CDR2 YYEKEE (reference sequence). The DNA of the CDR3 is TGTGCCAGCAGCGAAGGATCGGGACTGAGGAACACTGAAGCTTTCTTT. The encoded protein is CASSEGSGLRNTEAFF.

This clone showed up just once. CDR3 residues: CAWSTGHLYEQYF. CDR3 nucleotide sequence: TGTGCCTGGAGTACGGGACACCTCTACGAGCAGTACTTC. The rearrangement uses TRBV30 and TRBJ2-7; D possibly corresponds to TRBD1 (6 bases). Germline CDR1 is GTSNPN and CDR2 is SVGIG (reference sequence). The CDR3 is 13 amino acids. V gave up 2 bases and J gave up 3 bases, with 11 bases separating them.

The chain carries TRBV10-1 and TRBJ1-1; 10 nucleotides line up with TRBD1. CDR1 is WNHNN, CDR2 SYGVQD, per germline (reference sequence). V was pared by 3 bases and J by 6 bases, with 7 bases of the junction left unmatched. The CDR3 consists of 15 residues. CDR3 DNA: TGCGCCAGCAGTGATGGGACAGGGGTTTTCGCTGAAGCTTTCTTT. Protein sequence: CASSDGTGVFAEAFF.

The chain recombines TRBV28 with TRBJ2-3; unclear D gene. Germline-derived CDR1 and CDR2 are MDHEN and SYDVKM. The CDR3 has 11 residues. V lost 5 bases, J lost 7 bases, and 7 bases lay in between. The CDR3 DNA reads as TGTGCCAGCAGTGTGAGGTATACGCAGTATTTT. This gives the protein CASSVRYTQYF.

The chain carries TRBV27 and TRBJ1-2, with 7 bases matching TRBD1. Germline assignment: CDR1 MNHEY and CDR2 SMNVEV (reference sequence). This CDR3 comprises 12 residues. The J segment lost 5 bases and the V segment lost 6 bases, leaving 3 bases of the junction unmatched. The CDR3, as DNA: TGTGCCAGCAGCTCGACAGGGTATGGCTACACCTTC. Translating it yields CASSSTGYGYTF.

The gene calls are TRBV6-1 and TRBJ2-7, with no clear D. The CDR3 runs to 12 residues. From germline, CDR1 is MNHNS and CDR2 SASEGT. Trimming stripped 0 bases from V and 4 bases from J, with 4 bases between. The DNA for the CDR3 is TGTGCCAGCAGTGAAGCGCGGTACGAGCAGTACGTC. This encodes CASSEARYEQYV.

The V gene is TRBV3-1 (or the pseudogene TRBV3-2), the J gene TRBJ1-4; no reliable D call. Germline CDR1 reads LGHDT; CDR2 reads YNNKEL (reference sequence). Trimming removed 2 bases at V and 5 bases at J, with 12 bases between. The CDR3 has 15 amino acids. CDR3 residues: CASSQTGGRNEKLFF. The CDR3 nucleotides are TGTGCCAGCAGCCAAACCGGAGGACGAAATGAAAAACTGTTTTTT.

CDR3 coding DNA: TGTGCCAGCTCCACCGGCGGGGAGCTGTTTTTT. It encodes CASSTGGELFF. J is TRBJ2-2 and V is TRBV18; no definite D call. This CDR3 has 11 amino acids. Trimming removed 6 bases at V and 7 bases at J, with 6 bases between. Germline assignment: CDR1 KGHSH and CDR2 LQKENI.

This clone has more than one count but fewer than ten. V gene TRBV7-7 combines with J gene TRBJ2-5; D is uncertain. The germline gives CDR1 SSHAT, CDR2 FNYEAQ (reference sequence). The length of the CDR3 is 11 residues. V gave up 4 bases and J gave up 3 bases, with 3 bases separating them. This CDR3 is CASSSKETQYF. CDR3 in DNA: TGTGCCAGCAGCTCTAAAGAGACCCAGTACTTC.